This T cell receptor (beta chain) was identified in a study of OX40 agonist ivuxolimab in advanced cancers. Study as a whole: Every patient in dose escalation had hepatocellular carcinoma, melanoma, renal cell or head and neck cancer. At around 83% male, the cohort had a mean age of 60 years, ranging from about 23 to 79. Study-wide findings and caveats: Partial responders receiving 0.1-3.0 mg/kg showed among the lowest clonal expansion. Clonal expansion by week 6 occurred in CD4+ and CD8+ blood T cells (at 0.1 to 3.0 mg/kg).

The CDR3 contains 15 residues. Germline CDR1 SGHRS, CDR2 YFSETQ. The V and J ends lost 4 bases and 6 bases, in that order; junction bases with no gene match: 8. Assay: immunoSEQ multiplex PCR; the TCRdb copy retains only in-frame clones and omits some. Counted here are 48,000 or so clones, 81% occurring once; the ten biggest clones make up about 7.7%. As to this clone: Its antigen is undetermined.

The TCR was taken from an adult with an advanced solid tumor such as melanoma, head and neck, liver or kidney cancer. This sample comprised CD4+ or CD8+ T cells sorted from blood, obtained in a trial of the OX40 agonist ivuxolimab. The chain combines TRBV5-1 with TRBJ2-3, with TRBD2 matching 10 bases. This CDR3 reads CASSRAGGPTDTQYF. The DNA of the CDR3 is TGCGCCAGCAGCCGAGCGGGAGGGCCCACTGATACGCAGTATTTT. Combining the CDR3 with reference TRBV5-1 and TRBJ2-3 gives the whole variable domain KAGVTQTPRYLIKTRGQQVTLSCSPISGHRSVSWYQQTPGQGLQFLFEYFSETQRNKGNFPGRFSGRQFSNSRSEMNVSTLELGDSALYLCASSRAGGPTDTQYFGPGTRLTVL.